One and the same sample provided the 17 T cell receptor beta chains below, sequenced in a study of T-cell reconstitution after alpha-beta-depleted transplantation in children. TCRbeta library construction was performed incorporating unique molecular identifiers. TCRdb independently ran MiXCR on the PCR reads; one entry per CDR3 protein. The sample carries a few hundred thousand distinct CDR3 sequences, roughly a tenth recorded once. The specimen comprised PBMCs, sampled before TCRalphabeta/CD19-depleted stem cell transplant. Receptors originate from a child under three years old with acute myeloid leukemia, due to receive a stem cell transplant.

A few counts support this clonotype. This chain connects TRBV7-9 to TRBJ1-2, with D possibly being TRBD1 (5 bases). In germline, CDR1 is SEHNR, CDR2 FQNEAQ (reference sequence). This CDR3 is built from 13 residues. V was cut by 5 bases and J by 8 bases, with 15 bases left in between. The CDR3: CASSQSGLRGYTF. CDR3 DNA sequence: TGTGCCAGCAGCCAGTCGGGGCTCCGGGGCTACACCTTC.

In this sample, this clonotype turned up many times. In DNA, the CDR3 is TGTGCCAGCAGTGCCCACAGGAGGAGCTCCTACAATGAGCAGTTCTTC. Translating gives CASSAHRRSSYNEQFF. This chain links TRBV25-1 with TRBJ2-1; tentatively, D is TRBD1 or TRBD2 (5 bases each). The CDR3 is 16 amino acids. V lost 4 bases to trimming and J lost 0 bases, with 13 bases between them. CDR1 is MGHDK and CDR2 is SYGVNS in the germline V gene.

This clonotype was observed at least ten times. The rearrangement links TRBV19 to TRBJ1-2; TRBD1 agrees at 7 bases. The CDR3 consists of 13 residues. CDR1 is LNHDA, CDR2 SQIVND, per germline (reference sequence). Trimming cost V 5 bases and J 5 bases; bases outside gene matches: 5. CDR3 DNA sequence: TGTGCCAGTAGTCCCCGACAGGGTTATGGCTACACCTTC. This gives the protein CASSPRQGYGYTF.

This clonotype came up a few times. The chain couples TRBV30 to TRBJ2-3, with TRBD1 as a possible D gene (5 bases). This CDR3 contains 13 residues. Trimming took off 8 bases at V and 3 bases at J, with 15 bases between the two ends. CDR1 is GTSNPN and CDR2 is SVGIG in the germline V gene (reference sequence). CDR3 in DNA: TGTGCCCGCCAGGGAAAGGGAACAGATACGCAGTATTTT. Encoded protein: CARQGKGTDTQYF.

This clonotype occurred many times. As DNA, the CDR3 is TGTGCCAGCAGTGGACCCGGGACCTACAATGAGCAGTTCTTC. As protein: CASSGPGTYNEQFF. V and J are TRBV2 and TRBJ2-1; possibly TRBD2 for D (5 bases). In germline, CDR1 is SNHLY, CDR2 FYNNEI. V was shortened by 4 bases and J by 2 bases, with 9 bases between the two germline ends. CDR3 length: 14 amino acids.

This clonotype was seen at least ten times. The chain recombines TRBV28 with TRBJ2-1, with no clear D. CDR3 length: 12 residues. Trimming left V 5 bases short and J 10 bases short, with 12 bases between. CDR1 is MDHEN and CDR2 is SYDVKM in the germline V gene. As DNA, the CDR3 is TGTGCCAGCAGTGTTCGTCGCGAAGAGCAGTTCTTC. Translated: CASSVRREEQFF.

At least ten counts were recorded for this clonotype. CDR3 DNA sequence: TGCAGTGCCATCCTAGCGGGGGTGGATACGCAGTATTTT. Translating it yields CSAILAGVDTQYF. V and J are TRBV20-1 and TRBJ2-3, with 10 bases identical to TRBD2. The CDR3 contains 13 residues. Germline V gives CDR1 DFQATT, CDR2 SNEGSKA (reference sequence). V shed 6 bases, J shed 6 bases, and the junction held 6 bases outside the gene matches.

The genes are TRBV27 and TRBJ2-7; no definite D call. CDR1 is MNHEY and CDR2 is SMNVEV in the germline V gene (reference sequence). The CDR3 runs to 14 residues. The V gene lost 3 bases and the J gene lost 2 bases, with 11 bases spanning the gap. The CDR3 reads CASSFGMGPYEQYF. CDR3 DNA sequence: TGTGCCAGCAGTTTTGGTATGGGCCCCTACGAGCAGTACTTC.

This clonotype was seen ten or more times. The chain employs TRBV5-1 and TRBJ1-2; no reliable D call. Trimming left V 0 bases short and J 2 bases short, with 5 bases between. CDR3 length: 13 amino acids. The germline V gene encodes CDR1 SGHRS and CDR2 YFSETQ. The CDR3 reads CASSLVSNYGYTF. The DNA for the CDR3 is TGCGCCAGCAGCTTGGTATCCAACTATGGCTACACCTTC.

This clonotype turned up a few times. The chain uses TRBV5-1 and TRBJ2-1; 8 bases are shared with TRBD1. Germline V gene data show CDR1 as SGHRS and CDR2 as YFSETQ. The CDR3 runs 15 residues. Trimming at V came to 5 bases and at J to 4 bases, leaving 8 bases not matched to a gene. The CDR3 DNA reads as TGCGCCAGCAGTCTCTCCGGACAGGGTTACAATGAGCAGTTCTTC. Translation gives CASSLSGQGYNEQFF.

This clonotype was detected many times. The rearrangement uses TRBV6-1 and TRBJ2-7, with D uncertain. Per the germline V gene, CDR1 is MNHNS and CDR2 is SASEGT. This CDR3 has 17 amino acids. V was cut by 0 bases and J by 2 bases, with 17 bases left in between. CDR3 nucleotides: TGTGCCAGCAGTGAAGCGAGCCCCCAGATCGGCGCCTACGAGCAGTACTTC. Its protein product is CASSEASPQIGAYEQYF.

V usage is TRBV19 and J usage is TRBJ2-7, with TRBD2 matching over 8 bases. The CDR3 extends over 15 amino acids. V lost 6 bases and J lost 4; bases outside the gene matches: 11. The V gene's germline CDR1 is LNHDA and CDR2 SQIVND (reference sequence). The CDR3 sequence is CASRSPGTSRYEQYF. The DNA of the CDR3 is TGTGCCAGTAGGAGCCCCGGGACTAGTCGTTACGAGCAGTACTTC.

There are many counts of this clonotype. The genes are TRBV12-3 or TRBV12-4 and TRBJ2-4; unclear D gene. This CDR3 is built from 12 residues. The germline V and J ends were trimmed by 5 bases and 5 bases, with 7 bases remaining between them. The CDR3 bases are TGTGCCAGCAGTCTCCGGGAAAACATTCAGTACTTC. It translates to CASSLRENIQYF.

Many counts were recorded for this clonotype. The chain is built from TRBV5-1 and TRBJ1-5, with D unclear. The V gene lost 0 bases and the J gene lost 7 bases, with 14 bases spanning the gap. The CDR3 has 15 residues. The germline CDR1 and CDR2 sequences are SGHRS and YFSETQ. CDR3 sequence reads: CASSLEGGRRQPQHF. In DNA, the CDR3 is TGCGCCAGCAGCTTGGAAGGCGGGCGCAGACAGCCCCAGCATTTT.

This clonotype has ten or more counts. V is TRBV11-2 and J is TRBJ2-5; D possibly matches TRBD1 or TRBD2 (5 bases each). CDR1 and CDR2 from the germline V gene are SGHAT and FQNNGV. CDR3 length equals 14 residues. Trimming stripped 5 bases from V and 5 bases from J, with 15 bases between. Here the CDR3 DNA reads TGTGCCAGCAGCCTTACCCGAGGGACGGAGACCCAGTACTTC. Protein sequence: CASSLTRGTETQYF.

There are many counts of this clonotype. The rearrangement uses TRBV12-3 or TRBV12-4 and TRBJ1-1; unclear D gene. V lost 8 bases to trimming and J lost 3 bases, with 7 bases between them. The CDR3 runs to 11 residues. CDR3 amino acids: CASCYDTEAFF. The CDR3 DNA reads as TGTGCCAGCTGTTACGACACTGAAGCTTTCTTT.

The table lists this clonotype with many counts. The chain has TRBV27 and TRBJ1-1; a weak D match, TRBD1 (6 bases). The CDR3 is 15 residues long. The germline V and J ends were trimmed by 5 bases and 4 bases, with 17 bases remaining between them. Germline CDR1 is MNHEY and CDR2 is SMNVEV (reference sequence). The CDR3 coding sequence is TGTGCCAGCAGTCCAGGAGGGGGGTCATTCACTGAAGCTTTCTTT. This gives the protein CASSPGGGSFTEAFF.